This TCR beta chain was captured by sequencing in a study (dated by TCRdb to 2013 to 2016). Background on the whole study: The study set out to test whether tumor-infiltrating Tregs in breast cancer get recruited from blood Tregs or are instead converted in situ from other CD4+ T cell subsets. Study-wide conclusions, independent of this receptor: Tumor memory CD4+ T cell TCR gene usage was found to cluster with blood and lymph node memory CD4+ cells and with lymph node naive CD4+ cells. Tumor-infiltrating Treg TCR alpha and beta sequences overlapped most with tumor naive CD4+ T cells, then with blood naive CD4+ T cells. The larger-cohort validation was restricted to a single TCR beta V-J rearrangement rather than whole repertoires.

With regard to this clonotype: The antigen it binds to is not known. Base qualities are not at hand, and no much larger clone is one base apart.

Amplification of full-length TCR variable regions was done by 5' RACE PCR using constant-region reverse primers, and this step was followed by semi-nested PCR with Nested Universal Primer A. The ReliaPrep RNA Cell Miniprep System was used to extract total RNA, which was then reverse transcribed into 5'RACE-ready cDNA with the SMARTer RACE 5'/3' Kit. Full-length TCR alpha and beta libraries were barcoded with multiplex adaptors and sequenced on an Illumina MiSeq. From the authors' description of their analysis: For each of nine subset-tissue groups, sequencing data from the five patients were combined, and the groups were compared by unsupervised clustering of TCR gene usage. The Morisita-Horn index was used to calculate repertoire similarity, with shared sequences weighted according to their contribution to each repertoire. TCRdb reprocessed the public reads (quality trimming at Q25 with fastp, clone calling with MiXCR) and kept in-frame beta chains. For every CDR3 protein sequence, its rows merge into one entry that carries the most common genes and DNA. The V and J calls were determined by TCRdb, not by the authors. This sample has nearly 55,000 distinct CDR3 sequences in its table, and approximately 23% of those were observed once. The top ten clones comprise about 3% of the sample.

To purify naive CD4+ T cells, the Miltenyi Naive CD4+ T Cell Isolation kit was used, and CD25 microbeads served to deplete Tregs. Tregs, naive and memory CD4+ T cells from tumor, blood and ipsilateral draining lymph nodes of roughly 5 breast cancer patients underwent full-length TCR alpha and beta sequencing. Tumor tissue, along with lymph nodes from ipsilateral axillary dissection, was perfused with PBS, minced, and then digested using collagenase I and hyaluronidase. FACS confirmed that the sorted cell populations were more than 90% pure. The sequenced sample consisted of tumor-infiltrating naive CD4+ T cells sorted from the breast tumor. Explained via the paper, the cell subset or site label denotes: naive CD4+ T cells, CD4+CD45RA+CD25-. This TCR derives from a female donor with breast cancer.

At the DNA level, the sequence is TGTGCCAGCAGCTTAAGGGGCGCTGGGAACACTGAAGCTTTCTTT. Its amino acids are CASSLRGAGNTEAFF. In this chain, TRBV5-5 is recombined with TRBJ1-1; tentative D gene TRBD1, with 5 bases matching. CDR1 and CDR2, per the germline V gene (reference sequence), are SGHKS and YYEKEE. V is cut by 2 bases and J by 1 base, and the space between the germline ends is 12 bases. From cysteine to phenylalanine, the CDR3 is 15 amino acids long. This entry keeps only the CDR3 DNA: 45 bases, framed from base 1.